This T cell receptor beta chain was obtained from a study of blood T cells in healthy people across ages. Points from the study as a whole: Compared with aged donors, long-lived donors showed fewer expanded clones, suggesting selection.

The CDR3 covers 17 residues. Looked up from germline, CDR1 is MNHEY and CDR2 is SVGEGT. Trimming cost V 6 bases and J 4 bases; bases outside gene matches: 15. Primers used in a second PCR of about 7 to 11 cycles were a sample-barcoded 5' primer and a J-beta primer mix. TCRdb called the 5' RACE reads again in MiXCR, with one record for every CDR3 protein. Here the sample spans roughly 1.6 million distinct CDR3 sequences, about 31% being singletons. On this clonotype: The antigen remains undetermined.

Sequencing used blood. The rearrangement links TRBV6-2 or TRBV6-3 to TRBJ2-1; 7 bases line up with TRBD2. This TCR came from a young woman in good health. In DNA form, the CDR3 reads TGTGCCAGCAGACCTGCCCTCCTAGCGGATATATACAATGAGCAGTTCTTC. Translated: CASRPALLADIYNEQFF.